These 32 T cell receptor beta chains were sequenced from one sample in a study of T cell repertoires in cytomegalovirus infection. Their target antigens are unknown. Via MiXCR, TCRdb re-called the reads, giving one row per CDR3 protein. The sample holds around 750,000 distinct CDR3 sequences, approximately 30% seen once. Sample: cultured CD8+ T cells from PBMCs, taken from culture after CMV antigen stimulation. Receptor source: a human donor in good health (CMV status not recorded). Some clones in this sample may be carry-over from other donors' samples.

V usage is TRBV6-5 and J usage is TRBJ1-1; D possibly corresponds to TRBD1 (6 bases). From germline, CDR1 is MNHEY and CDR2 SVGAGI. This CDR3 comprises 14 residues. Trimming left V 6 bases short and J 5 bases short, with 16 bases between. CDR3 nucleotides: TGTGCCAGCAGCCACACGGGGGCGGGAACTGAAGCTTTCTTT. Translated, it gives CASSHTGAGTEAFF.

The genes are TRBV19 and TRBJ1-6; TRBD1 might be the D (6 bases). V dropped 3 bases and J dropped 7 bases, with 13 bases sitting between them. Germline CDR1 and CDR2: LNHDA and SQIVND (reference sequence). The CDR3 is made up of 15 amino acids. CDR3: CASSIMGGANSPLHF. The CDR3 nucleotides read TGTGCCAGTAGTATTATGGGGGGCGCCAATTCACCCCTCCACTTT.

This clonotype was picked up a small number of times. The chain combines TRBV12-3 or TRBV12-4 with TRBJ2-3, with D possibly matching TRBD2 (5 bases). The CDR3 runs to 14 residues. Trimming took 4 bases from V and 6 from J, leaving 14 bases between them. The CDR3 here is CASSYEGSLDTQYF. The CDR3 DNA sequence: TGTGCCAGCAGTTATGAGGGCAGCTTGGATACGCAGTATTTT.

This clonotype was observed many times. The gene calls are TRBV20-1 and TRBJ1-5, with TRBD1 matching over 8 bases. CDR3 length: 18 residues. Germline V gives CDR1 DFQATT, CDR2 SNEGSKA (reference sequence). After removal of 2 bases from V and 0 bases from J, the junction contained 12 bases not matched to a gene. The CDR3 nucleotides read TGCAGTGCTAGAAGACGCGGGACAGGCCATAGTAGCAATCAGCCCCAGCATTTT. Translation gives CSARRRGTGHSSNQPQHF.

The chain combines TRBV7-4 with TRBJ1-1; D is unresolved. V lost 1 base and J lost 1, with 10 bases in between. Germline V gives CDR1 SGHVT, CDR2 SQSDAQ. This CDR3 is 15 amino acids long. The CDR3 nucleotides read TGTGCCAGCAGCTTAGGGGCTCAAAAGAACACTGAAGCTTTCTTT. Its protein is CASSLGAQKNTEAFF.

This clonotype occurred a few times. V and J are TRBV11-2 and TRBJ2-2, with D hard to call. V was pared by 8 bases and J by 6 bases, with 19 bases between. This CDR3 has 15 amino acids. The germline gives CDR1 SGHAT, CDR2 FQNNGV. CDR3 bases: TGTGCCAGCGGGCCGGGCCCCCTAGTCGCCGGGGAGCTGTTTTTT. This sequence encodes CASGPGPLVAGELFF. Full variable domain (outside the CDR3, taken from reference TRBV11-2 and TRBJ2-2): EAGVAQSPRYKIIEKRQSVAFWCNPISGHATLYWYQQILGQGPKLLIQFQNNGVVDDSQLPKDRFSAERLKGVDSTLKIQPAKLEDSAVYLCASGPGPLVAGELFFGEGSRLTVL.

V gene TRBV29-1 combines with J gene TRBJ1-3, with 7 bases matching TRBD1. V dropped 2 bases and J dropped 0; count of bases not matched to a gene: 4. CDR3 length equals 15 residues. CDR1 SQVTM and CDR2 ANQGSEA come from the germline V gene. The CDR3 spells CSVEYGTASGNTIYF. In DNA, the CDR3 is TGCAGCGTTGAATATGGGACAGCCTCTGGAAACACCATATATTTT.

This clonotype came up a few times. V gene TRBV6-6 combines with J gene TRBJ2-7, with D possibly TRBD2 on 6 matching bases. CDR1 is MNHNY, CDR2 SVGAGI, per germline (reference sequence). Trimming shortened V by 7 bases and J by 7 bases, and 32 bases separated the two germline ends. CDR3 length: 18 residues. The CDR3 is CASTPLGEGTLPSSEQYF. The CDR3 bases are TGTGCCAGCACCCCTCTGGGTGAAGGGACTCTTCCCTCCTCAGAGCAGTACTTC.

The chain employs TRBV6-6 and TRBJ2-5; D might be TRBD1 or TRBD2, each matching 5 bases. Between the trimmed V and J ends, which lost 6 bases and 5 bases, there was a span of 16 bases. The CDR3 loop spans 14 amino acids. In germline, CDR1 is MNHNY, CDR2 SVGAGI (reference sequence). The CDR3 loop reads CASSSPEGWETQYF. DNA of the CDR3: TGTGCCAGCAGCTCCCCTGAGGGGTGGGAGACCCAGTACTTC.

This clonotype has only a few counts. The genes are TRBV5-8 and TRBJ2-7; D possibly corresponds to TRBD1 (6 bases). V lost 6 bases, J lost 5 bases, and 15 bases lay in between. The CDR3 runs to 13 residues. The germline V gene encodes CDR1 SGHTS and CDR2 YDEGEE. CDR3 sequence (DNA): TGTGCCAGCACCGGGCAGGGGTGGAACGAGCAGTACTTC. Translating it yields CASTGQGWNEQYF.

A few counts support this clonotype. This chain uses TRBV7-6 with TRBJ2-5; a weak D match, TRBD2 (6 bases). The germline V gene has CDR1 SGHVS and CDR2 FNYEAQ. The CDR3 spans 15 residues. Trimming took 4 bases from V and 4 from J, leaving 16 bases between them. The CDR3 reads CASSSLAERIETQYF. The CDR3, as DNA: TGTGCCAGCAGCTCTTTAGCGGAGCGGATAGAGACCCAGTACTTC.

The chain uses TRBV2 and TRBJ2-5; 12 bases map to TRBD2. The J segment lost 1 base and the V segment lost 0 bases, leaving 0 bases of the junction unmatched. This CDR3 region has 16 residues. CDR1 and CDR2 (germline): SNHLY, FYNNEI. CDR3 region: CASSEATSGGQETQYF. CDR3 in DNA: TGTGCCAGCAGTGAAGCGACTAGCGGGGGCCAAGAGACCCAGTACTTC. Full variable domain (outside the CDR3, taken from reference TRBV2 and TRBJ2-5): EPEVTQTPSHQVTQMGQEVILRCVPISNHLYFYWYRQILGQKVEFLVSFYNNEISEKSEIFDDQFSVERPDGSNFTLKIRSTKLEDSAMYFCASSEATSGGQETQYFGPGTRLLVL.

Comment on this clonotype: Its ends do not fully match the called genes, so a read error is possible. The genes are TRBV6-5 and TRBJ1-2; a possible D gene is TRBD1 (5 bases). Germline CDR1 reads MNHEY; CDR2 reads SVGAGI. The CDR3 has 15 amino acids. The CDR3 DNA reads TGTGCCAGTAGTTACTCGAAAAAGGGGAACTATGGCTACACCTTC. It codes for CASSYSKKGNYGYTF.

The chain links TRBV13 to TRBJ1-1; D gene uncertain. This CDR3 spans 12 amino acids. The V end lost 4 bases, the J end lost 7 bases, and 10 bases lay between the germline ends. The germline CDR1 and CDR2 sequences are PRHDT and FYEKMQ (reference sequence). The CDR3 coding sequence is TGTGCCAGCAGCTCGGGAGAGGATGAAGCTTTCTTT. It encodes CASSSGEDEAFF. Filled out from reference TRBV13 and TRBJ1-1, the complete variable domain reads AAGVIQSPRHLIKEKRETATLKCYPIPRHDTVYWYQQGPGQDPQFLISFYEKMQSDKGSIPDRFSAQQFSDYHSELNMSSLELGDSALYFCASSSGEDEAFFGQGTRLTVV.

The chain has TRBV13 and TRBJ2-5; a weak D match, TRBD2 (5 bases). CDR1 and CDR2 (germline): PRHDT, FYEKMQ (reference sequence). Trimming stripped 5 bases from V and 1 base from J, with 14 bases between. The CDR3 has 15 residues. CDR3 in amino acids: CASSENPGSQETQYF. The CDR3 DNA reads as TGTGCCAGCAGCGAGAACCCGGGGAGCCAAGAGACCCAGTACTTC.

This clonotype was seen repeatedly, ten times or more. The J gene is TRBJ1-5, the V gene TRBV20-1; possible D gene TRBD1, 6 bases. V was pared by 0 bases and J by 4 bases, with 13 bases between. In germline, CDR1 is DFQATT, CDR2 SNEGSKA (reference sequence). CDR3 length equals 15 residues. The CDR3 loop is CSARDVGASNQPQHF. CDR3 bases: TGCAGTGCTAGAGACGTGGGGGCCTCTAATCAGCCCCAGCATTTT.

The chain joins TRBV7-9 to TRBJ2-4, with TRBD1 as a possible D gene (5 bases). The germline V gene has CDR1 SEHNR and CDR2 FQNEAQ (reference sequence). With 2 bases removed from V and 8 bases from J, the gap between germline ends came to 10 bases. CDR3 length: 13 amino acids. CDR3: CASSLQGRDIQYF. The DNA of the CDR3 is TGTGCCAGCAGCTTACAGGGTAGGGACATTCAGTACTTC.

This clonotype was picked up many times. The chain links TRBV7-2 to TRBJ1-3, with 12 nucleotides matching TRBD1. V trimming: 4 bases; J trimming: 12 bases; junction bases outside the gene matches: 7. Looked up from germline, CDR1 is SGHTA and CDR2 is FQGNSA. The length of the CDR3 is 14 residues. CDR3 region: CASSSGQGAPHIYF. CDR3 DNA sequence: TGTGCCAGCAGCTCGGGACAGGGGGCCCCTCACATATATTTT. The full variable domain, its missing parts supplied by reference TRBV7-2 and TRBJ1-3, is GAGVSQSPSNKVTEKGKDVELRCDPISGHTALYWYRQSLGQGLEFLIYFQGNSAPDKSGLPSDRFSAERTGGSVSTLTIQRTQQEDSAVYLCASSSGQGAPHIYFGEGSWLTVV.

This clonotype was counted ten times or more. The chain is built from TRBV12-3 or TRBV12-4 and TRBJ1-2, with D possibly being TRBD1 (5 bases). The germline V and J ends were trimmed by 1 base and 4 bases, with 10 bases remaining between them. The CDR3 is 14 amino acids. CDR3 region: CASSLVPGSYGYTF. DNA for the CDR3: TGTGCCAGCAGTTTAGTCCCAGGGAGCTATGGCTACACCTTC.

V and J are TRBV7-9 and TRBJ1-2; D is unresolved. The CDR3 length is 13 residues. The V gene's germline CDR1 is SEHNR and CDR2 FQNEAQ (reference sequence). V shed 5 bases and J shed 6 bases, with 13 bases lying between them. The CDR3, as DNA: TGTGCCAGCAGCCCGGCGGGCAGGCATGGCTACACCTTC. Protein sequence: CASSPAGRHGYTF.

This chain uses TRBV27 with TRBJ1-4; perhaps TRBD1 as D (6 bases). The CDR3 has 15 residues. From germline, CDR1 is MNHEY and CDR2 SMNVEV (reference sequence). Deletions cut 3 bases from V and 6 bases from J, with 14 bases between. The CDR3 loop is CASSFSQGLDEKLFF. The DNA for the CDR3 is TGTGCCAGCAGTTTTTCTCAGGGGCTAGATGAAAAACTGTTTTTT.

This clonotype was detected ten times or more. The chain has TRBV6-1 and TRBJ2-2, with D possibly TRBD1 on 6 matching bases. V dropped 5 bases and J dropped 7 bases, with 8 bases sitting between them. The CDR3 has 12 residues. CDR1 is MNHNS and CDR2 is SASEGT in the germline V gene. CDR3 amino acids: CASSTGSGELFF. DNA for the CDR3: TGTGCCAGCAGTACAGGGAGCGGGGAGCTGTTTTTT.

Notes on this clonotype: This sequence may be a read error, since a much larger clone differs from it by one base. The chain joins TRBV6-8 to TRBJ1-4; a possible D gene is TRBD1 (6 bases). Germline assignment: CDR1 MNHGY and CDR2 SAAAGT. Trimming shortened V by 2 bases and J by 8 bases, and 27 bases separated the two germline ends. The CDR3 has 19 amino acids. The CDR3 loop is CASSYGIIRQVLPREKLFF. The CDR3 coding sequence is TGTGCCAGCAGTTACGGCATTATTCGACAGGTCCTGCCTAGGGAAAAACTGTTTTTT.

This clonotype was observed many times. The junction departs from germline at one end; a sequencing error may be responsible. The CDR3 coding sequence is TGTGCTAGCAGCAGACTAGGAGGTGAGCAGTTCTTC. Protein product: CASSRLGGEQFF. V and J are TRBV7-7 and TRBJ2-1; perhaps TRBD2 as D (6 bases). This CDR3 is 12 amino acids long. Germline CDR1 SSHAT, CDR2 FNYEAQ (reference sequence).

A remark on this clonotype: The junction shows a germline mismatch at one end, possibly a read error. The gene calls are TRBV6-5 and TRBJ1-2, with D perhaps matching TRBD1 (5 bases). This CDR3 has 16 amino acids. In germline, CDR1 is MNHEY, CDR2 SVGAGI. CDR3 region: CASSPRQWQPNYGYTF. The CDR3 region has the DNA TGTGCCAGCAGCCCTAGACAGTGGCAGCCTAACTATGGCTATACCTTC.

This chain links TRBV4-1 with TRBJ2-7, with TRBD1 identical over 8 bases. There are 16 residues in the CDR3. CDR1 and CDR2 (germline): MGHRA, YSYEKL. J lost 3 bases, V lost 1 base, and 8 bases had no gene match. The CDR3 DNA is TGCGCCAGCAGCCAAGCGGAAGGGACAGGCAGCTACGAGCAGTACTTC. Translated: CASSQAEGTGSYEQYF.

This clonotype was observed once. This clone may be a read error of a much larger clone one base away. V usage is TRBV24-1 and J usage is TRBJ2-1; the D gene is possibly TRBD1 (6 bases). The germline V gene encodes CDR1 KGHDR and CDR2 SFDVKD. Between the trimmed V and J ends, which lost 8 bases and 4 bases, there was a span of 8 bases. The CDR3 contains 12 residues. The CDR3 loop reads CATTDSYNEQFF. The CDR3 DNA is TGTGCCACCACGGACAGTTACAATGAGCAGTTCTTC.

The chain employs TRBV7-3 and TRBJ2-1, with a tentative D call TRBD2 (6 bases). V was pared by 2 bases and J by 3 bases, with 14 bases between. The CDR3 consists of 16 residues. Germline CDR1 SGHTA, CDR2 FQGTGA. The CDR3 DNA reads as TGTGCCAGCAGCTTAGGTGGACGGGGGTACTACAATGAGCAGTTCTTC. It encodes CASSLGGRGYYNEQFF.

The V gene is TRBV14, the J gene TRBJ2-7; a possible D gene is TRBD1 (5 bases). V shed 1 base and J shed 4 bases, with 8 bases lying between them. CDR3 length: 13 amino acids. Germline loops: CDR1 SGHDN, CDR2 FVKESK. The CDR3 region is CASSQGQFYEQYF. CDR3 in DNA: TGTGCCAGCAGCCAAGGACAGTTTTACGAGCAGTACTTC.

Ten or more counts support this clonotype. The chain links TRBV7-6 to TRBJ2-2; 8 bases are shared with TRBD2. CDR3 length: 16 residues. The junction had 13 bases not matched to a gene; V was cut back by 4 bases and J by 9 bases. Germline V gives CDR1 SGHVS, CDR2 FNYEAQ. The CDR3: CASSSPGTRGTRELFF. DNA for the CDR3: TGTGCCAGCAGCTCACCCGGGACTAGGGGTACCAGGGAGCTGTTTTTT.

This clonotype has a count of ten or more. CDR3 in amino acids: CASSSNRDKAYNEQFF. The CDR3 DNA reads as TGTGCCAGCAGCTCTAACCGGGACAAGGCCTACAATGAGCAGTTCTTC. V usage is TRBV7-9 and J usage is TRBJ2-1; D may be TRBD1 (6 bases). CDR1 and CDR2 from the germline V gene are SEHNR and FQNEAQ (reference sequence). V was pared by 4 bases and J by 2 bases, with 15 bases between. The CDR3 consists of 16 residues.

This clonotype was seen a single time. A much more abundant neighbour one base away suggests this may be a read error. This sequence joins TRBV7-8 and TRBJ1-5, with D perhaps TRBD1 (6 bases). CDR3 length: 14 amino acids. Trimming left V 2 bases short and J 6 bases short, with 11 bases between. Germline CDR1 SGHVS, CDR2 FQNEAQ. The CDR3 DNA reads as TGTGCCAGCAGCTTACGGACAGCGGCTCAGCCCCAGCATTTT. Its protein is CASSLRTAAQPQHF.